The T cell receptor (beta chain) described here comes from a study of blood T cell repertoires in COVID-19. Study background: Samples of COVID-19 (acute and convalescent) were obtained from the United States, Italy and Spain. PBMCs, B-cell-depleted T cells, or T cells provided the cDNA or gDNA that made up the material.

The CDR3 sequence is 15 residues long. V gave up 1 base and J gave up 5 bases, with 9 bases separating them. The V gene's germline CDR1 is LNHDA and CDR2 SQIVND (reference sequence). The authors' processing: Amplification of reference gene primers provided the estimated nucleated cell counts. Profiling relied on immunoSEQ multiplex PCR, and the TCRdb table lists in-frame clones only, not all of them. That table gives V, J and clone size, and the DNA gave D and trimming. This table holds hundreds of thousands of clones, 70% to 90% found once. V and J are TRBV19 and TRBJ2-6; D remains unclear. The source material was peripheral blood. The source is a woman in her thirties or forties who had recovered from COVID-19. This CDR3 reads CASSIATVRANVLTF. For the CDR3, the DNA is TGTGCCAGTAGTATAGCTACAGTCCGGGCCAACGTCCTGACTTTC.